This TCR beta chain was profiled in a study of T cell responses to AZD1222 COVID-19 vaccine. CDR1 is LGHNA and CDR2 is YNFKEQ in the germline V gene. This CDR3 spans 15 amino acids. J was trimmed by 4 bases and V by 2 bases; bases with no gene match: 3. Study-wide points: Nearly half of spike-specific TCRs reportedly target variant regions that are unmutated in the B.1.351 and B.1.1.7 variants. CD4 TCRs linked to vaccination spanned spike, dominating at 160-218 and 743-854. Most donors were white British, females outnumbered males, and clonal diversity was possibly underestimated.

Assay used: immunoSEQ multiplex PCR; TCRdb lists only in-frame clones, some missing. The data show roughly 100,000 clones, roughly nine tenths seen once. Note on this clone: The target antigen is unknown.

The sequence was obtained from an adult who received the AZD1222 COVID-19 vaccine. The gene calls are TRBV4-2 and TRBJ1-2, with 11 positions matching TRBD1. The sequences come from peripheral blood, collected 28 days after the second AZD1222 dose. The CDR3 DNA is TGTGCCAGCAGCCAACCCGGGACAGGGGGCTATGGCTACACCTTC. Its protein product is CASSQPGTGGYGYTF.